Presented here are 20 T cell receptor beta chains from one specimen sequenced in a study of regulatory T cells in long-lasting Graves disease. Indicated time point: newly diagnosed GD, antithyroid drugs for less than 3 months. RNA isolated from PBMCs was used to make the TCR library. With iRepertoire HTBI primers and Arm-PCR of CDR3 regions, TCR beta libraries were built. In TCRdb, the multiplex PCR reads were re-called with MiXCR into one record per CDR3 protein. Among approximately 540,000 distinct CDR3 sequences listed, approximately 12% were seen once. The sample was also reused in another study, on T cells in Graves' hyperthyroidism and ophthalmopathy.

This specimen was peripheral blood mononuclear cells (PBMCs), taken at new diagnosis, from a patient treated with antithyroid drugs. Source of these receptors: a woman younger than 45 with Graves disease.

This chain joins TRBV19 and TRBJ2-1, with 9 bases matching TRBD2. The DNA matches TRBJ2-5 better at its end, which makes the J call doubtful. The CDR3 extends over 15 amino acids. Per germline, CDR1 LNHDA and CDR2 SQIVND (reference sequence). CDR3: CASSVDSGSGETQYF. CDR3 nucleotides: TGTGCCAGTAGTGTCGATAGCGGGAGTGGGGAGACCCAGTACTTC.

This sequence joins TRBV10-2 and TRBJ1-4, with TRBD1 matching 8 bases. Unmatched junction bases numbered 0, after V lost 6 bases and J lost 0 bases. Germline CDR1 WSHSY, CDR2 SAAADI. CDR3 length: 14 amino acids. Written as DNA, the CDR3 is TGCGCCAGCAGACAGGGGGCAACTAATGAAAAACTGTTTTTT. It yields the protein CASRQGATNEKLFF.

Ten or more counts support this clonotype. The chain carries TRBV2 and TRBJ1-4; TRBD1 matches at 7 bases. The CDR3 runs to 13 residues. CDR1 SNHLY and CDR2 FYNNEI come from the germline V gene. V shed 8 bases and J 5 bases; nucleotides not matched to a gene: 5. The CDR3 here is CASSGTENEKLFF. The CDR3 nucleotides read TGTGCCAGCTCCGGGACAGAGAATGAAAAACTGTTTTTT.

V and J are TRBV28 and TRBJ1-6; D is unclear. The CDR3 contains 14 residues. Trimming pared 6 bases from V and 2 bases from J, leaving 8 bases between. Per the germline V gene, CDR1 is MDHEN and CDR2 is SYDVKM. The chain's CDR3 is CASSTPAYNSPLHF. CDR3 DNA sequence: TGTGCCAGCAGCACCCCAGCCTATAATTCACCCCTCCACTTT.

There are many counts of this clonotype. This sequence joins TRBV20-1 and TRBJ2-1; 8 nucleotides match TRBD1. Germline loops: CDR1 DFQATT, CDR2 SNEGSKA (reference sequence). The CDR3 loop spans 13 amino acids. The V segment lost 8 bases and the J segment 5 bases; nucleotides outside the gene matches: 8. The CDR3 spells CSQGTGLNNEQFF. The CDR3 region has the DNA TGCAGTCAAGGGACAGGCTTAAACAATGAGCAGTTCTTC.

The table lists this clonotype with a few counts. The rearrangement links TRBV4-3 to TRBJ1-1; TRBD1 matches at 8 bases. The CDR3 runs 18 residues. Germline CDR1 reads LGHNA; CDR2 reads YSLEER. Trimming removed 0 bases from V and 4 bases from J; junction bases left unmatched: 13. The CDR3 nucleotides read TGCGCCAGCAGCCAAGATTGGAGACAGGGGCGGCTGGGCACTGAAGCTTTCTTT. It translates to CASSQDWRQGRLGTEAFF.

A few counts support this clonotype. A much more abundant neighbour one base away suggests this may be a read error. The chain joins TRBV7-3 to TRBJ2-3; TRBD2 is a possible D gene (7 bases). This CDR3 contains 15 residues. The germline V gene has CDR1 SGHTA and CDR2 FQGTGA. V lost 3 bases, J lost 2 bases, and 12 bases lay in between. The CDR3 protein is CASSLRGHDTDTQYF. The CDR3 bases are TGTGCCAGCAGCTTGCGGGGGCACGACACAGATACGCAGTATTTT.

Many counts were recorded for this clonotype. The gene calls are TRBV6-1 and TRBJ2-2; D not certain. Trimming removed 6 bases at V and 0 bases at J, with 5 bases between. Per germline, CDR1 MNHNS and CDR2 SASEGT. The CDR3 loop spans 13 amino acids. CDR3 sequence reads: CASSTSNTGELFF. Here the CDR3 DNA reads TGTGCCAGCAGCACTTCGAACACCGGGGAGCTGTTTTTT.

This clonotype was detected ten times or more. The V and J genes are TRBV7-3 and TRBJ2-2, with D hard to call. The V end lost 5 bases, the J end lost 1 base, and 11 bases lay between the germline ends. From germline, CDR1 is SGHTA and CDR2 FQGTGA. The CDR3 totals 15 residues. CDR3 DNA: TGTGCCAGCAGCCCCAGACAAAGGAACACCGGGGAGCTGTTTTTT. It translates to CASSPRQRNTGELFF.

The gene calls are TRBV20-1 and TRBJ1-1; no clear D gene. V dropped 2 bases and J dropped 5 bases, with 15 bases sitting between them. Germline V gene data show CDR1 as DFQATT and CDR2 as SNEGSKA (reference sequence). This CDR3 spans 14 amino acids. CDR3 sequence: CSARSLGLVTEAFF. CDR3 nucleotides: TGCAGTGCTAGATCTCTAGGGCTTGTGACTGAAGCTTTCTTT.

The rearrangement uses TRBV7-9 and TRBJ2-5; tentatively, D is TRBD1 (5 bases). Germline V gene data show CDR1 as SEHNR and CDR2 as FQNEAQ (reference sequence). V dropped 5 bases and J dropped 4 bases, with 14 bases sitting between them. The CDR3 runs 14 residues. This CDR3 reads CASSQDSFRETQYF. Here the CDR3 DNA reads TGTGCCAGCAGCCAAGACAGTTTTAGAGAGACCCAGTACTTC.

The rearrangement uses TRBV6-1 and TRBJ2-2; D is possibly TRBD2 (6 bases). The CDR3 loop spans 16 amino acids. V lost 6 bases and J lost 0, with 14 bases in between. CDR1 MNHNS and CDR2 SASEGT come from the germline V gene. The CDR3 sequence is CASRSTGTSNTGELFF. The CDR3 DNA is TGTGCCAGCAGATCGACCGGGACTTCGAACACCGGGGAGCTGTTTTTT.

In its sample, this clonotype was seen many times. This chain links TRBV28 with TRBJ2-3; perhaps TRBD1 as D (6 bases). There are 16 residues in the CDR3. V gave up 1 base and J gave up 4 bases, with 15 bases separating them. Germline-derived CDR1 and CDR2 are MDHEN and SYDVKM. The CDR3 DNA reads TGTGCCAGCAGTTTATACCGAAGACAGGATTCAGATACGCAGTATTTT. Protein: CASSLYRRQDSDTQYF.

This clonotype was seen ten or more times. The rearrangement links TRBV4-3 to TRBJ2-1, with D tentatively TRBD1 or TRBD2 (5 bases each). V dropped 1 base and J dropped 8 bases, with 15 bases sitting between them. Germline V gives CDR1 LGHNA, CDR2 YSLEER. The CDR3 loop spans 15 amino acids. The CDR3 here is CASSQVGDSGDEQFF. In DNA, the CDR3 is TGCGCCAGCAGCCAAGTGGGGGATAGTGGCGATGAGCAGTTCTTC.

This clonotype was recorded many times. The chain carries TRBV12-3 or TRBV12-4 and TRBJ2-2; no reliable D call. The germline V and J ends were trimmed by 3 bases and 2 bases, with 7 bases remaining between them. The CDR3 has 14 amino acids. The CDR3 reads CASSFQHNTGELFF. In nucleotides, the CDR3 is TGTGCCAGCAGTTTTCAGCACAACACCGGGGAGCTGTTTTTT.

This clonotype was observed at least ten times. The V and J genes are TRBV11-2 and TRBJ2-7; D might be TRBD2 (6 bases). Trimming stripped 5 bases from V and 1 base from J, with 18 bases between. The CDR3 runs to 16 residues. Per the germline V gene, CDR1 is SGHAT and CDR2 is FQNNGV. This chain's CDR3 is CASSPLAGRASYEQYF. The CDR3 DNA is TGTGCCAGCAGCCCGCTGGCGGGGCGGGCTTCCTACGAGCAGTACTTC.

This clonotype was observed many times. The chain has TRBV15 and TRBJ2-7; D possibly corresponds to TRBD1 (5 bases). Germline V lookup: CDR1 LNHNV, CDR2 YYDKDF (reference sequence). The length of the CDR3 is 17 residues. V was trimmed by 0 bases and J by 0 bases, leaving 15 bases between them. Here the CDR3 DNA reads TGTGCCACCAGCAGAGATTTCATTTTGGGGCCCTCCTACGAGCAGTACTTC. Translation: CATSRDFILGPSYEQYF.

This clonotype occurred many times. The V call is TRBV12-3 or TRBV12-4, the J call TRBJ1-5, with D possibly matching TRBD1 (5 bases). V was cut by 4 bases and J by 3 bases, with 7 bases left in between. CDR3 size: 13 residues. As DNA, the CDR3 is TGTGCCAGCAGTTCCAGGGTCAATCAGCCCCAGCATTTT. Protein: CASSSRVNQPQHF.

V is TRBV15 and J is TRBJ1-4; D remains ambiguous. Between the trimmed V and J ends, which lost 1 base and 8 bases, there was a span of 11 bases. Germline lookup yields CDR1 LNHNV and CDR2 YYDKDF (reference sequence). The CDR3 consists of 14 residues. CDR3 residues: CATSRGHTGEKLFF. DNA of the CDR3: TGTGCCACCAGCAGAGGGCATACTGGGGAAAAACTGTTTTTT.

Many counts were recorded for this clonotype. V usage is TRBV12-3 or TRBV12-4 and J usage is TRBJ2-5, with D perhaps matching TRBD2 (6 bases). The CDR3 length is 13 residues. Trimming removed 3 bases at V and 7 bases at J, with 12 bases between. CDR3 residues: CASSFVGTRTQYF. The CDR3 DNA follows: TGTGCCAGCAGTTTCGTAGGGACTCGGACCCAGTACTTC.